The clone carrying this T cell receptor beta chain was detected a few times. No antigen is known for it. TCRdb recomputed calls from the 5' RACE reads with MiXCR, one row per CDR3 protein. The sample has 1.5 million to 2 million distinct CDR3 sequences, under 35% seen once. This CDR3 contains 16 residues. The trim removed 5 bases at V and 4 bases at J, leaving 7 bases unmatched. Germline lookup yields CDR1 KGHDR and CDR2 SFDVKD. Every sampled donor was Caucasian and healthy. This sample stems from a study of identical twins. Study-wide findings and caveats: Its conclusions, products of cross-sectional statistical analysis, did not come from following the same donors.

The material sequenced was cord blood. The source of this sequence is a newborn girl in good health. The chain couples TRBV24-1 to TRBJ2-1, with 10 bases that match TRBD1. The CDR3 DNA follows: TGTGCCACCAGTGCCTCGACAGGGGGCACATACAATGAGCAGTTCTTC. It yields the protein CATSASTGGTYNEQFF.